Detailed here is one T cell receptor (beta chain). This sample is drawn from a study of blood T cell repertoires in COVID-19. Study information: T cells, B-cell-depleted T cells, or PBMCs provided the cDNA or gDNA that served as material.

In the study's own analysis: Amplified reference gene primers provided the basis for estimating nucleated cell counts. Sequencing used immunoSEQ multiplex PCR; TCRdb keeps in-frame clones, though not all of them. V and J calls plus clone size are reproduced from that table; the DNA served to infer D and trimming. The repertoire includes 150,000 to 160,000 clones, 80% to 90% of them detected once, and roughly 8.9% sits in the top ten. J gave up 2 bases and V 3 bases, and 4 bases lay outside the gene matches. CDR3 length equals 14 residues. Germline V gene sequence: CDR1 DFQATT, CDR2 SNEGSKA (reference sequence).

The V and J genes are TRBV20-1 and TRBJ2-3; 8 nucleotides line up with TRBD2. The source is a woman between 45 and 65 years old with acute or convalescent COVID-19. The sample was peripheral blood. CDR3 amino acids: CSASLAGNTDTQYF. CDR3 DNA sequence: TGCAGTGCTAGTTTAGCGGGGAACACAGATACGCAGTATTTT.